The 22 T cell receptor beta chains below all came from one sample that was sequenced in a study of human T cells and chemical hapten exposure. As for time point: patch test 2, 6 weeks after DPC sensitization. The treatment here: therapeutic diphenylcyclopropenone sensitization with weekly scalp DPC. TCRdb fed the RACE reads into MiXCR, producing one record per CDR3 protein. The sample records 95,000 or so distinct CDR3 sequences, about an eighth being singletons. This specimen was whole blood, taken in connection with sensitization to the hapten diphenylcyclopropenone (DPC). The receptors originated from a woman between 35 and 50 years old with alopecia areata. Some clones in this sample may be carry-over from other donors' samples.

This clonotype was picked up many times. The rearrangement uses TRBV20-1 and TRBJ2-3; a possible D gene is TRBD1 (5 bases). There are 14 residues in the CDR3. The V gene's germline CDR1 is DFQATT and CDR2 SNEGSKA (reference sequence). V gave up 0 bases and J gave up 6 bases, with 13 bases separating them. The CDR3: CSARDSLGADTQYF. In DNA form, the CDR3 reads TGCAGTGCTAGAGATTCCTTAGGGGCCGATACGCAGTATTTT.

As regards this clonotype: A single base separates this from a much larger clone, so it may be a read error. The rearrangement joins TRBV10-2 to TRBJ2-7; possible D gene TRBD2, 5 bases. CDR1 and CDR2 (germline): WSHSY, SAAADI. CDR3 length: 13 residues. The CDR3 reads CARSERSRYEQYF. In nucleotides, the CDR3 is TGCGCCCGCAGTGAGCGGAGTAGGTACGAGCAGTACTTC.

This clonotype appeared a few times. The chain carries TRBV6-5 and TRBJ2-7; the D call may be TRBD1 or TRBD2 (5 bases each). The V gene lost 0 bases and the J gene lost 5 bases, with 14 bases spanning the gap. Germline V gene sequence: CDR1 MNHEY, CDR2 SVGAGI. CDR3 length equals 15 residues. The CDR3 protein is CASSYSRGETHEQYF. The CDR3 DNA reads TGTGCCAGCAGTTACTCGAGGGGCGAAACCCACGAGCAGTACTTC.

This clonotype was seen more than once but under ten times. CDR3 coding DNA: TGTGCCAGCTCTGACTCCGACGACCCCTACGAGCAGTACTTC. This gives the protein CASSDSDDPYEQYF. V gene TRBV7-2 combines with J gene TRBJ2-7; D unresolved. This CDR3 region has 14 residues. Trimming pared 8 bases from V and 2 bases from J, leaving 16 bases between. The V gene's germline CDR1 is SGHTA and CDR2 FQGNSA.

This clonotype has ten or more counts. V gene TRBV11-2 combines with J gene TRBJ2-7, with TRBD1 as a possible D gene (5 bases). The CDR3 contains 14 residues. CDR1 and CDR2 from the germline V gene are SGHAT and FQNNGV. V lost 2 bases and J lost 4, with 12 bases in between. CDR3 nucleotides: TGTGCCAGCAGCTTATCGACAGCCCGATACGAGCAGTACTTC. This sequence encodes CASSLSTARYEQYF.

The chain links TRBV20-1 to TRBJ2-7; weak D call: TRBD1 (5 bases). CDR1 and CDR2 (germline): DFQATT, SNEGSKA (reference sequence). The CDR3 runs to 14 residues. V lost 1 base and J lost 0, with 10 bases in between. CDR3 protein: CSARARANSYEQYF. The CDR3 nucleotides are TGCAGTGCTAGAGCCAGGGCAAACTCCTACGAGCAGTACTTC.

With respect to this clonotype: This could be a read error, since a much larger clone is one nucleotide away. This chain connects TRBV4-2 to TRBJ2-7; TRBD2 matches at 16 bases. Germline CDR1 and CDR2: LGHNA and YNFKEQ. Trimming took 2 bases from V and 6 from J; bases not matched to a gene: 10. The CDR3 has 18 amino acids. DNA of the CDR3: TGTGCCAGCAGCCAATTCGCCGGGACTAGCGGGAGGGAAGTCGAGCAGTACTTC. Translating gives CASSQFAGTSGREVEQYF.

Many counts were recorded for this clonotype. The V gene is TRBV6-5, the J gene TRBJ2-1; 9 nucleotides align to TRBD1. This CDR3 has 14 amino acids. Unmatched junction bases numbered 9, after V lost 8 bases and J lost 7 bases. Germline CDR1 MNHEY, CDR2 SVGAGI. CDR3 nucleotide sequence: TGTGCCAGCGGATTACAGGGGGCTAGGAATGAGCAGTTCTTC. As protein: CASGLQGARNEQFF.

The rearrangement joins TRBV29-1 to TRBJ1-4; a weak D match, TRBD1 (5 bases). V lost 4 bases, J lost 3 bases, and 12 bases lay in between. CDR3 length: 14 residues. CDR1 SQVTM and CDR2 ANQGSEA come from the germline V gene. CDR3 protein: CSVAFGAPNEKLFF. The DNA of the CDR3 is TGCAGCGTTGCTTTCGGGGCCCCTAATGAAAAACTGTTTTTT. Filled out from reference TRBV29-1 and TRBJ1-4, the complete variable domain reads SAVISQKPSRDICQRGTSLTIQCQVDSQVTMMFWYRQQPGQSLTLIATANQGSEATYESGFVIDKFPISRPNLTFSTLTVSNMSPEDSSIYLCSVAFGAPNEKLFFGSGTQLSVL.

The table lists this clonotype with a few counts. This sequence joins TRBV6-2 or TRBV6-3 and TRBJ2-2, with a tentative D call TRBD1 (6 bases). V lost 5 bases to trimming and J lost 6 bases, with 13 bases between them. Germline CDR1 MNHEY, CDR2 SVGEGT. CDR3 length: 14 residues. The CDR3 loop is CASSHREGAGELFF. The CDR3 DNA follows: TGTGCCAGCAGTCACAGGGAAGGAGCCGGGGAGCTGTTTTTT.

The chain has TRBV7-6 and TRBJ2-1, with 7 bases that match TRBD2. J lost 6 bases, V lost 0 bases, and 5 bases had no gene match. The V gene's germline CDR1 is SGHVS and CDR2 FNYEAQ. The length of the CDR3 is 15 residues. The CDR3 sequence: CASSLAGGTPNEQFF. The CDR3, as DNA: TGTGCCAGCAGCTTAGCGGGGGGGACCCCCAATGAGCAGTTCTTC. Supplemented by reference TRBV7-6 and TRBJ2-1, the full variable domain reads GAGVSQSPRYKVTKRGQDVALRCDPISGHVSLYWYRQALGQGPEFLTYFNYEAQQDKSGLPNDRFSAERPEGSISTLTIQRTEQRDSAMYRCASSLAGGTPNEQFFGPGTRLTVL.

The table lists this clonotype with a few counts. The genes are TRBV29-1 and TRBJ1-1; no clear D gene. From germline, CDR1 is SQVTM and CDR2 ANQGSEA. The CDR3 length is 11 residues. V lost 6 bases and J lost 7, with 12 bases in between. Here the CDR3 reads CSVSWADEAFF. The CDR3 DNA reads as TGCAGCGTCTCCTGGGCAGATGAAGCTTTCTTT.

This clonotype occurred many times. DNA for the CDR3: TGTGCCAGCAGCCAACCGGGACAGGCACCTACCTACAATGAGCAGTTCTTC. As protein: CASSQPGQAPTYNEQFF. The rearrangement uses TRBV4-2 and TRBJ2-1, with 8 bases lining up with TRBD1. The CDR3 consists of 17 residues. The germline V gene has CDR1 LGHNA and CDR2 YNFKEQ. The trim removed 2 bases at V and 2 bases at J, leaving 8 bases unmatched.

The chain has TRBV7-9 and TRBJ1-2, with 7 nucleotides matching TRBD1. This CDR3 comprises 16 residues. Trimming removed 1 base from V and 8 bases from J; junction bases left unmatched: 13. Germline values: CDR1 SEHNR, CDR2 FQNEAQ (reference sequence). In DNA, the CDR3 is TGTGCCAGCAGCTTAGGCCCCCAAGGGGGCCCTATCGGCTACACCTTC. This codes for CASSLGPQGGPIGYTF.

This clonotype was seen a few times. The chain joins TRBV2 to TRBJ2-5; D perhaps matches TRBD2 (6 bases). The V gene's germline CDR1 is SNHLY and CDR2 FYNNEI. The CDR3 is 15 residues long. Trimming stripped 6 bases from V and 5 bases from J, with 19 bases between. CDR3 region: CASSPPRGMGETQYF. CDR3 nucleotides: TGTGCCAGCAGCCCCCCCCGGGGGATGGGGGAGACCCAGTACTTC.

This clonotype has ten or more counts. V is TRBV18 and J is TRBJ1-2, with 10 bases that match TRBD1. Germline V lookup: CDR1 KGHSH, CDR2 LQKENI. The CDR3 length is 18 residues. V lost 3 bases to trimming and J lost 8 bases; unmatched junction nucleotides: 18. CDR3 nucleotide sequence: TGTGCCAGCTCACCCTACCGGGACAGGGGAAACCGTCAAGGAGGCTACACCTTC. Its translation is CASSPYRDRGNRQGGYTF.

Concerning this clonotype: One base away lies a much larger clone, so this may be a sequencing read error. The CDR3 here is CASSFRKNSYNEQFF. CDR3 sequence (DNA): TGTGCCAGCAGTTTCAGAAAGAACTCCTACAATGAGCAGTTCTTC. This chain joins TRBV12-3 or TRBV12-4 and TRBJ2-1, with D hard to call. V lost 3 bases, J lost 0 bases, and 9 bases lay in between. This CDR3 comprises 15 residues.

This clonotype was found many times. The chain uses TRBV14 and TRBJ2-3; 7 nucleotides match TRBD2. The CDR3 length is 17 residues. The V segment lost 0 bases and the J segment 2 bases; nucleotides outside the gene matches: 8. Germline loops: CDR1 SGHDN, CDR2 FVKESK. The CDR3 here is CASSQERLAAPTDTQYF. For the CDR3, the DNA is TGTGCCAGCAGCCAAGAGAGGCTAGCGGCGCCCACAGATACGCAGTATTTT.

The rearrangement links TRBV3-1 to TRBJ2-1; 9 bases align to TRBD2. CDR1 is LGHDT, CDR2 YNNKEL, per germline (reference sequence). Trimming removed 4 bases from V and 10 bases from J; junction bases left unmatched: 17. The CDR3 contains 17 residues. The CDR3 coding sequence is TGTGCCAGCAGCCCCGGAGGGCGGGGGGGCCTAGTCGCGGAGCAGTTCTTC. Protein: CASSPGGRGGLVAEQFF.

This clonotype was counted at least ten times. This rearrangement joins TRBV27 to TRBJ2-7; tentatively, D is TRBD1 (6 bases). V shed 6 bases and J shed 4 bases, with 19 bases lying between them. The CDR3 runs 15 residues. Germline-derived CDR1 and CDR2 are MNHEY and SMNVEV (reference sequence). CDR3 nucleotides: TGTGCCAGCAGACCTAGAGACAGGTCCCAATACGAGCAGTACTTC. Protein product: CASRPRDRSQYEQYF.

This clonotype has just a few counts. Compared with germline, one end of the junction differs, possibly owing to a read error. The chain is built from TRBV29-1 and TRBJ2-3, with 8 bases fitting TRBD2. CDR1 is SQVTM, CDR2 ANQGSEA, per germline. The CDR3 is made up of 14 amino acids. CDR3: CSAELADTRDTQYF. CDR3 DNA sequence: TGCAGCGCTGAACTAGCGGATACCCGGGATACGCAGTATTTT.

This clonotype turned up a few times. This rearrangement joins TRBV27 to TRBJ2-3, with D possibly being TRBD1 (5 bases). CDR3 length: 13 amino acids. Germline-derived CDR1 and CDR2 are MNHEY and SMNVEV (reference sequence). The V end lost 8 bases, the J end lost 4 bases, and 13 bases lay between the germline ends. CDR3 in DNA: TGTGCCAGCTCACAGGCGGCGGCAGATACGCAGTATTTT. It translates to CASSQAAADTQYF.